This T cell receptor (beta chain) is drawn from a study of blood T cell repertoires in COVID-19. Overall study context: Whether acute or convalescent, the COVID-19 samples came from the United States, Italy and Spain.

Here immunoSEQ multiplex PCR was the method, and the copy in TCRdb shows in-frame clones only, minus some. The sample lists 60,000 to 75,000 clones, around 80% occurring once. CDR3 size: 15 residues. Germline V gene data show CDR1 as SGHRS and CDR2 as YFSETQ. After removal of 1 base from V and 5 bases from J, the junction contained 4 bases not matched to a gene. The J gene is TRBJ2-1, the V gene TRBV5-1; 9 nucleotides align to TRBD1. This clonotype was obtained from a woman aged 50 to 60 with acute or convalescent COVID-19. The sample taken for sequencing was peripheral blood. The CDR3 reads CASSLMTGGNNEQFF. CDR3 coding DNA: TGCGCCAGCAGCTTGATGACAGGGGGAAACAATGAGCAGTTCTTC. Together with reference TRBV5-1 and TRBJ2-1, the CDR3 gives the full variable domain: KAGVTQTPRYLIKTRGQQVTLSCSPISGHRSVSWYQQTPGQGLQFLFEYFSETQRNKGNFPGRFSGRQFSNSRSEMNVSTLELGDSALYLCASSLMTGGNNEQFFGPGTRLTVL.